This record covers a single T cell receptor (beta chain). In the source study's methods: Nucleated cell number was recorded as an estimate derived from reference gene primer amplification. Assay used: immunoSEQ multiplex PCR; TCRdb lists only in-frame clones, some missing. V and J calls and clone size follow that table, whereas D and trimming were derived from the DNA. The table records around 390,000 clones, approximately 87% of them present only once. The data were obtained in a study of blood T cell repertoires in COVID-19. The wider study: The cDNA or gDNA used as material had been derived from T cells, B-cell-depleted T cells, or PBMCs.

Germline V gene lookup returns CDR1 KGHSH and CDR2 LQKENI. This CDR3 has 16 amino acids. With 5 bases clipped from V and 2 bases from J, the junction kept 7 bases outside the gene matches. Ages ranged from about 18 to 89 years, with residence in under 25 US areas. Allocation to cohorts depended on clinical history reported by the participants. Sequencing was performed on PBMCs or T cells enriched from blood (not recorded which). The chain is built from TRBV18 and TRBJ1-1; 11 positions agree with TRBD1. This receptor was taken from a woman aged 50 to 60 who had recovered from COVID-19. CDR3 protein: CASSDGQGARNTEAFF. The DNA for the CDR3 is TGTGCCAGCTCAGATGGACAGGGGGCACGAAACACTGAAGCTTTCTTT. Filled out from reference TRBV18 and TRBJ1-1, the complete variable domain reads NAGVMQNPRHLVRRRGQEARLRCSPMKGHSHVYWYRQLPEEGLKFMVYLQKENIIDESGMPKERFSAEFPKEGPSILRIQQVVRGDSAAYFCASSDGQGARNTEAFFGQGTRLTVV.